This TCR beta chain was identified in a study of CD8 T cells in Susac syndrome (dated by TCRdb to between 2018 and 2021). Looking at the study overall: Of the Susac syndrome patients who were sequenced, more than 5 had clinically active disease and 8 or 9 were in clinical remission. Susac syndrome patients were therapy-naive, on corticosteroids (some also receiving IVIg), or on IVIg alone at blood withdrawal. Repertoire sequencing was used to test whether CD8+ T cell activation and differentiation in Susac syndrome was antigen driven. The clonality of the CD8+ T cell repertoire was compared across approximately 12 healthy donors, about 14 Susac syndrome patients and around 15 multiple sclerosis patients. What the authors observed across the whole study: Clonal expansion was seen in Susac syndrome CD8+ repertoires, peaking in CD8+ TEMRA cells and being greater in clinically active patients than in remitting ones. Looking at Susac-specific public clones, the researchers identified under 20 in the total CD8+ repertoire and roughly 5 in the CD8+ TEMRA repertoire. The number of individuals in the TCR sequencing and HLA analysis was acknowledged as relatively small.

Peripheral blood CD8+ and CD4+ T cells from healthy donors, Susac syndrome patients and multiple sclerosis patients were profiled using high-throughput TCR beta sequencing. Susac syndrome patients met recently defined diagnostic criteria for definite or probable disease. Bulk CD8+ and CD4+ T cells were purified magnetically by negative isolation, whereas CD8+ TEMRA cells were enriched by FACS. Blood was drawn into EDTA tubes, processed within 24 hours, and PBMCs were isolated by density gradient centrifugation. PBMCs intended for TCR sequencing were frozen in liquid nitrogen and were later thawed in a 37 degrees C water bath. The sorted or isolated CD4+, CD8+ and CD8+ TEMRA cells reached a purity of at least 90%. Details on this clonotype: Its antigen is not yet known. No base quality values were provided; no much bigger clone lies one nucleotide off.

Compared with germline, V lacks 7 bases and J lacks 3 bases; bases without a gene match: 7. The CDR3 runs 13 amino acids, cysteine and phenylalanine included. Only the CDR3 DNA stays, 39 bases, in frame from base 1. CDR1 DFQATT and CDR2 SNEGSKA are derived from the germline V gene (reference sequence). RNA was extracted using the RNeasy kit, and about 0.5 to 1 microgram was reverse transcribed with random hexamers. TCR beta CDR3 regions were amplified with the immunoSEQ multiplex PCR assay covering 54 Vbeta and 13 Jbeta segments. PCR amplification bias was corrected using a synthetic template baseline for primer optimization and computational correction. In the source study's methods: Reads were annotated to V, D and J genes according to IMGT and were analyzed with immunoSEQ Analyzer, with only productive sequences retained. Clonality was computed as one minus Shannon entropy normalized by log2 of the number of productive unique sequences. Public and private clones were assessed among the 100 most prevalent clones of each patient and control. Susac-specific clones were defined as absent from healthy and MS cohorts, around 1,000 published viral clones and other ImmuneACCESS disease sequences. TCRdb cleaned the public reads at Q25 with fastp, built clones with MiXCR and kept in-frame beta chains. Each CDR3 protein appears once, grouped with its most common genes and DNA. The V and J calls here are based on TCRdb, not the publication. The sample contains under 110,000 distinct CDR3 sequences, less than 95% of them found a single time. Of the sample, 0.4% to 0.5% falls within the top ten clones.

Material: CD8+ T cells from PBMCs. This TCR was sampled from a human donor with Susac syndrome. The rearranged chain carries TRBV20-1 and TRBJ2-7, with 9 bases matching TRBD1. The CDR3 is CSGWDREFYEQYF. The nucleotide sequence is TGCAGTGGATGGGACAGGGAATTCTACGAGCAGTACTTC.